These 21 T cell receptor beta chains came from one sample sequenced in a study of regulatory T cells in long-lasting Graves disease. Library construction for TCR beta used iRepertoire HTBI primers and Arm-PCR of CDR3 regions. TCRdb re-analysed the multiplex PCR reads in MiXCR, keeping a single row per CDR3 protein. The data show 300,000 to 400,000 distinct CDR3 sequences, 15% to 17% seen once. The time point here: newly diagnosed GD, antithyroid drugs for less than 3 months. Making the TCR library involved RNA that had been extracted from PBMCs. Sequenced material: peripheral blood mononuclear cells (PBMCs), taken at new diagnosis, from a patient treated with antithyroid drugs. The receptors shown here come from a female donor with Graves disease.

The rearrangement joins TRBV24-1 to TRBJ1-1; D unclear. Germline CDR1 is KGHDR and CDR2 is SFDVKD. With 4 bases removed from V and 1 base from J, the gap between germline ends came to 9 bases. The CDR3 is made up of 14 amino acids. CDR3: CATSDRHQNTEAFF. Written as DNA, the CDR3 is TGTGCCACCAGTGACCGACATCAGAACACTGAAGCTTTCTTT.

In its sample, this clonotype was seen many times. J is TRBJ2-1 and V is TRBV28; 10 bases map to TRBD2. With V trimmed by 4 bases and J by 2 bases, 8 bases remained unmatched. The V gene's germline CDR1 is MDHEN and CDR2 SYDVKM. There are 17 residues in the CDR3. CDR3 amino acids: CASSSPSGSSAYNEQFF. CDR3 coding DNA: TGTGCCAGCAGTTCCCCTAGCGGGAGTAGCGCCTACAATGAGCAGTTCTTC.

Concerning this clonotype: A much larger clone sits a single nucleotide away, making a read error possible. This CDR3 reads CASRGGAGTGKYEQFF. CDR3 coding DNA: TGTGCCAGCAGGGGGGGTGCCGGGACAGGGAAATACGAGCAGTTCTTC. V gene TRBV28 combines with J gene TRBJ2-1; 9 positions agree with TRBD1. CDR1 is MDHEN, CDR2 SYDVKM, per germline. This CDR3 has 16 amino acids. V was clipped by 6 bases and J by 10 bases; unmatched bases: 16.

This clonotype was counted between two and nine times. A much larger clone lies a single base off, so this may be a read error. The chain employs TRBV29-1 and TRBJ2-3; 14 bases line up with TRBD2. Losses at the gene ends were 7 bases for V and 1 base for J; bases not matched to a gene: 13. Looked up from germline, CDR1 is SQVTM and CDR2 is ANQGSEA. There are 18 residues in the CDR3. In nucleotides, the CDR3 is TGCAGCGCCCCGATGGGACTAGCGGGAGTAGGTGGCACAGATACGCAGTATTTT. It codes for CSAPMGLAGVGGTDTQYF.

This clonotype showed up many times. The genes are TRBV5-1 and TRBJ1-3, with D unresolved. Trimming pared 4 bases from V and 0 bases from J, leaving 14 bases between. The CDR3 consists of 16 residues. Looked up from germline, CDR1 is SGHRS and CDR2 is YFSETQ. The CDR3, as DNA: TGCGCCAGCAGCCCGGGAGACGGCCACTCTGGAAACACCATATATTTT. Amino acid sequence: CASSPGDGHSGNTIYF.

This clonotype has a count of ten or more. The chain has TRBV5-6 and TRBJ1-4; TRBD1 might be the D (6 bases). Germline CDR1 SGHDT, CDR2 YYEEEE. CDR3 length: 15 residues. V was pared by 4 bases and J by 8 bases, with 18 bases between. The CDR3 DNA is TGTGCCAGCAGCAGGGGAGACAGGCAAGTCGAAAAACTGTTTTTT. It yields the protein CASSRGDRQVEKLFF.

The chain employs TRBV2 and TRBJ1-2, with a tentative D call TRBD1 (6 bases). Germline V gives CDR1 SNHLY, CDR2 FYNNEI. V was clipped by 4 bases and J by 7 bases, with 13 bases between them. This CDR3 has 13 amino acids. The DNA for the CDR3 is TGTGCCAGCAGTGGGTTTACAGGGCGTGGCTACACCTTC. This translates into CASSGFTGRGYTF.

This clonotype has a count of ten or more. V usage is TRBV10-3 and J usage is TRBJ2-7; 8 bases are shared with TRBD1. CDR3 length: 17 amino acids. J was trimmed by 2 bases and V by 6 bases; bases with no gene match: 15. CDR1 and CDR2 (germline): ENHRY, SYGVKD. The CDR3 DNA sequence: TGTGCCATCAGCGCTAAAACAGGGGGTCGCCATCCCTACGAGCAGTACTTC. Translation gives CAISAKTGGRHPYEQYF.

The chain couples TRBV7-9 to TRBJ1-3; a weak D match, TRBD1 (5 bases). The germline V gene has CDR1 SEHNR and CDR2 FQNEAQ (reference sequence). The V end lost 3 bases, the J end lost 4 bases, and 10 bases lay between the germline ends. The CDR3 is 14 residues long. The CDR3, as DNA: TGTGCCAGCAGCTTGCGACAGACGGGAAACACCATATATTTT. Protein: CASSLRQTGNTIYF. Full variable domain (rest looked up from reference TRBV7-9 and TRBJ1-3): DTGVSQNPRHKITKRGQNVTFRCDPISEHNRLYWYRQTLGQGPEFLTYFQNEAQLEKSRLLSDRFSAERPKGSFSTLEIQRTEQGDSAMYLCASSLRQTGNTIYFGEGSWLTVV.

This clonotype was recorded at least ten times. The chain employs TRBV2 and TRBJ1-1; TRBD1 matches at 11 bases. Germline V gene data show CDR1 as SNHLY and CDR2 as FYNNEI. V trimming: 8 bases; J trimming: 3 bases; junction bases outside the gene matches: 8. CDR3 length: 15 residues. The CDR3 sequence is CASAGTGGRYTEAFF. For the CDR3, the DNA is TGTGCCAGCGCCGGGACAGGGGGTAGATACACTGAAGCTTTCTTT.

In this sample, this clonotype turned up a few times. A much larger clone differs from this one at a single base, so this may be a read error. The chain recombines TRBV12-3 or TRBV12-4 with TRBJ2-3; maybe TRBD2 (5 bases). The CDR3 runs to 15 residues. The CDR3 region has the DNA TGTGCCCGCAGTTTAGCGAACACCCCCAGAGATACGCAGTATTTT. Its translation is CARSLANTPRDTQYF.

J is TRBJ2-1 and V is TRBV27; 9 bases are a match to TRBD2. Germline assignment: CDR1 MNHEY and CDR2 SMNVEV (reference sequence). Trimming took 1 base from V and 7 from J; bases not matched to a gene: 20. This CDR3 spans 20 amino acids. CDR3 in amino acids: CASSLYAVAGLAGLRNEQFF. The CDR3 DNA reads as TGTGCCAGCAGTTTATATGCAGTTGCCGGGCTAGCGGGACTCCGAAATGAGCAGTTCTTC.

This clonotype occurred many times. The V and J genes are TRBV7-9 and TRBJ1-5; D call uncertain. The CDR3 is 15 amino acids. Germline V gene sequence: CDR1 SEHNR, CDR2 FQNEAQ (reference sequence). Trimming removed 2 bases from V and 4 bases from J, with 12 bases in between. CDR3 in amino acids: CASSLIPAPNQPQHF. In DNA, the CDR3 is TGTGCCAGCAGCTTAATCCCGGCCCCTAATCAGCCCCAGCATTTT.

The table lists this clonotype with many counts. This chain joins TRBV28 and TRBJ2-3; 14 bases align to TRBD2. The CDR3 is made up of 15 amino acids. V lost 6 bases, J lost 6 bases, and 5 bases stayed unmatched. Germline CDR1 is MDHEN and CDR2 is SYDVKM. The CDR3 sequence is CASSLRTSGRDTQYF. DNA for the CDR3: TGTGCCAGCAGCCTACGGACTAGCGGGAGGGATACGCAGTATTTT.

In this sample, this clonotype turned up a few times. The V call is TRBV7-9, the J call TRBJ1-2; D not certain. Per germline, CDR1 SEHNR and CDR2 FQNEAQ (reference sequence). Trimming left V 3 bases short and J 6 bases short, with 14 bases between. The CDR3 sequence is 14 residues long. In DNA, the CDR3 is TGTGCCAGCAGCTTCGAACAGCGGGCTCATGGCTACACCTTC. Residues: CASSFEQRAHGYTF.

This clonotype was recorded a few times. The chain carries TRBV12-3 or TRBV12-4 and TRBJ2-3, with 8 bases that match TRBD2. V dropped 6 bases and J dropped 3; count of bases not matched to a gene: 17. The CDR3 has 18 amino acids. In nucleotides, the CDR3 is TGTGCCAGCAGCTCATCCACCTCCGGGACTAGTTGGACAGATACGCAGTATTTT. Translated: CASSSSTSGTSWTDTQYF.

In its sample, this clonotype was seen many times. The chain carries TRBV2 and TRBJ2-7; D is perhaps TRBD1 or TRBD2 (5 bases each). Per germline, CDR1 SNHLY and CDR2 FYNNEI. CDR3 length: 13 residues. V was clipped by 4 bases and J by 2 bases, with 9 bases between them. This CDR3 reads CASSGKGPYEQYF. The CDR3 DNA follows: TGTGCCAGCAGTGGTAAGGGACCCTACGAGCAGTACTTC.

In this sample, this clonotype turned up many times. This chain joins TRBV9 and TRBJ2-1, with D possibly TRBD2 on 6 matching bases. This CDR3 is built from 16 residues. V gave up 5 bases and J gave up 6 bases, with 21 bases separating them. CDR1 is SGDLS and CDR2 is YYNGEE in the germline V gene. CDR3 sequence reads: CASSAQAGLQTNEQFF. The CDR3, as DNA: TGTGCCAGCAGTGCCCAGGCGGGACTGCAGACCAATGAGCAGTTCTTC.

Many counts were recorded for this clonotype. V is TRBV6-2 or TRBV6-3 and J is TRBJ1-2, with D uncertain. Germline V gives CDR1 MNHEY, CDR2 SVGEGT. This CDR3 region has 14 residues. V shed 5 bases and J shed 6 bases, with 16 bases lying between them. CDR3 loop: CASSGRNFVHGYTF. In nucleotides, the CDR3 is TGTGCCAGCAGTGGACGGAATTTTGTCCATGGCTACACCTTC.

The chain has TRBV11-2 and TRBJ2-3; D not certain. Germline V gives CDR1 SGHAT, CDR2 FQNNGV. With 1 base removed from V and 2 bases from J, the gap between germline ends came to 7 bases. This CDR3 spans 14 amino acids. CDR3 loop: CASSLGLFTDTQYF. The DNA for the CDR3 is TGTGCCAGCAGCTTAGGTCTGTTCACAGATACGCAGTATTTT.

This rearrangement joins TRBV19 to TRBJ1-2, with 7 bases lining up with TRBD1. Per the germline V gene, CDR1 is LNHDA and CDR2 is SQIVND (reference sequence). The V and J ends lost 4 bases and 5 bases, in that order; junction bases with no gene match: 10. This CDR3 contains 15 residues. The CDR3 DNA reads TGTGCCAGTAGTACAGGGGACAGTACCAAGTATGGCTACACCTTC. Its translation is CASSTGDSTKYGYTF.